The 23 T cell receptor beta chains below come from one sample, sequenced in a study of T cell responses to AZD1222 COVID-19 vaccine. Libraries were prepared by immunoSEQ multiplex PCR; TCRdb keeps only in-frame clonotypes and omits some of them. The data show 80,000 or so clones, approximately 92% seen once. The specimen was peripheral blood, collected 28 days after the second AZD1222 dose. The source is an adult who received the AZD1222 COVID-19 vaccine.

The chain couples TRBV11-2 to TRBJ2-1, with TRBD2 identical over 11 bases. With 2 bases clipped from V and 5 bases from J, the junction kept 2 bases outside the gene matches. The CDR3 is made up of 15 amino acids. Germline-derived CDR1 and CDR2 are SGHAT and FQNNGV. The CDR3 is CASSLPGLADNEQFF. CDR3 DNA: TGTGCCAGCAGCTTACCGGGACTAGCGGACAATGAGCAGTTCTTC.

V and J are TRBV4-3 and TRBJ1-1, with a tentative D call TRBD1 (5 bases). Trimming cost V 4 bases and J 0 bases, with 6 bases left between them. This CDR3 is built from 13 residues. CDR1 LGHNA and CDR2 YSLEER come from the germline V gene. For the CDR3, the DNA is TGCGCCAGCAGCCGGGGCATGAACACTGAAGCTTTCTTT. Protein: CASSRGMNTEAFF.

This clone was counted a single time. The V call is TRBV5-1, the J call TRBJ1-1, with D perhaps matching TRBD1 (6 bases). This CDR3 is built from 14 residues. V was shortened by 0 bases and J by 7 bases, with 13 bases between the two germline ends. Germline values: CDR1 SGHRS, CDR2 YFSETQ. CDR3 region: CASSLGGREVEAFF. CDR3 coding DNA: TGCGCCAGCAGCTTGGGGGGGCGCGAGGTTGAAGCTTTCTTT. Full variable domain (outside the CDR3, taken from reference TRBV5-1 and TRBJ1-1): KAGVTQTPRYLIKTRGQQVTLSCSPISGHRSVSWYQQTPGQGLQFLFEYFSETQRNKGNFPGRFSGRQFSNSRSEMNVSTLELGDSALYLCASSLGGREVEAFFGQGTRLTVV.

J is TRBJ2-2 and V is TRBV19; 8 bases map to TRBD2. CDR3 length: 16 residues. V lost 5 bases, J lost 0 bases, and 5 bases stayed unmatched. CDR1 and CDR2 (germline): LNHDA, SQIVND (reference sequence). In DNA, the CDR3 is TGTGCCAGTAGTGGGCGGGGGGTCGCGAACACCGGGGAGCTGTTTTTT. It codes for CASSGRGVANTGELFF.

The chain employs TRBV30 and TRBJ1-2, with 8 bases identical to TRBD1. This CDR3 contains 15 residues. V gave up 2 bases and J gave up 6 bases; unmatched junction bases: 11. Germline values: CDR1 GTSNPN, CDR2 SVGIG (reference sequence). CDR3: CAWSLGQGVVDGYTF. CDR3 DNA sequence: TGTGCCTGGAGTTTAGGACAGGGTGTTGTCGATGGCTACACCTTC.

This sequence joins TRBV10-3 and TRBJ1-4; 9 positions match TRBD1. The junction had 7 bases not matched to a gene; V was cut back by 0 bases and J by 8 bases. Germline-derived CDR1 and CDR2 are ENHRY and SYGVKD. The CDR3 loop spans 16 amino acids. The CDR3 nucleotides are TGTGCCATCAGTGAGTCGCTGGGGACAGGGAAAGAAAAACTGTTTTTT. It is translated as CAISESLGTGKEKLFF.

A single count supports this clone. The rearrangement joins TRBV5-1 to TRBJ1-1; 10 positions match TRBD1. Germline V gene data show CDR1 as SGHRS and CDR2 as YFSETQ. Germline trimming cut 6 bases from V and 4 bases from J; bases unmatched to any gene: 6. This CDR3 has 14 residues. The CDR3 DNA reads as TGCGCCAGCACCAGACAGGGGGCGCCCACTGAAGCTTTCTTT. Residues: CASTRQGAPTEAFF.

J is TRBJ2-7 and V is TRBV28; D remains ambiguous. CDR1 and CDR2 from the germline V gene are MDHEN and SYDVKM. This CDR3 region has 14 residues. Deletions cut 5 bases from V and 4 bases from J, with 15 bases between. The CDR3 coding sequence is TGTGCCAGCAGTCAACCCTCTTTCCGATACGAGCAGTACTTC. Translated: CASSQPSFRYEQYF.

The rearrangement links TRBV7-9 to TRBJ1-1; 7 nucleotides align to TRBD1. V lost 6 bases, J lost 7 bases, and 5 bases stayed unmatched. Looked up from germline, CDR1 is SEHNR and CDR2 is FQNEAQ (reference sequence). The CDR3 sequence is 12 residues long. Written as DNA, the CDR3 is TGTGCCAGCAGACCAGACAGGGATGAAGCTTTCTTT. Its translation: CASRPDRDEAFF.

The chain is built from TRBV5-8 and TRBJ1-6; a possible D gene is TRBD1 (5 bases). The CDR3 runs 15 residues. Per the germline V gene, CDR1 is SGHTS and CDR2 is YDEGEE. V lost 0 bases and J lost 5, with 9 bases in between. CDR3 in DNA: TGTGCCAGCAGCTTGGCAGGGTTAAATAATTCACCCCTCCACTTT. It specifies CASSLAGLNNSPLHF.

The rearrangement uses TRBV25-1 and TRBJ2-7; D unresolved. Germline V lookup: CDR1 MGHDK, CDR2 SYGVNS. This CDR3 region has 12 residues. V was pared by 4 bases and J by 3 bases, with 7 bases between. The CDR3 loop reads CASSGLSYEQYF. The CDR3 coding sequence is TGTGCCAGCAGTGGGCTGAGCTACGAGCAGTACTTC.

The CDR3 here is CASSQEQAANTGELFF. The DNA for the CDR3 is TGCGCCAGCAGCCAAGAGCAAGCGGCGAACACCGGGGAGCTGTTTTTT. The V and J genes are TRBV4-3 and TRBJ2-2, with D possibly being TRBD2 (5 bases). CDR3 length: 16 amino acids. CDR1 is LGHNA and CDR2 is YSLEER in the germline V gene. V lost 0 bases and J lost 0, with 8 bases in between.

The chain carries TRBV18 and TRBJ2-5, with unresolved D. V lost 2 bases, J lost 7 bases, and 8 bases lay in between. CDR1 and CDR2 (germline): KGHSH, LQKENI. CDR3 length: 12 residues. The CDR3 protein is CASSPVLGTQYF. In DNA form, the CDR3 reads TGTGCCAGCTCACCAGTATTGGGGACCCAGTACTTC.

CDR3 loop: CASSLELARSNEQYF. In DNA form, the CDR3 reads TGTGCCAGCAGCTTAGAGCTTGCCAGGTCCAACGAGCAGTACTTC. The chain combines TRBV7-6 with TRBJ2-7; no clear D. V lost 1 base, J lost 5 bases, and 15 bases lay in between. The CDR3 extends over 15 amino acids. CDR1 is SGHVS, CDR2 FNYEAQ, per germline.

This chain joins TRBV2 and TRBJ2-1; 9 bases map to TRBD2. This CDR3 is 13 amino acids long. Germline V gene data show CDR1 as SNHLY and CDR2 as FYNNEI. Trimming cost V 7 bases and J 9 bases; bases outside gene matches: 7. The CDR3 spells CASMGGRAFEQFF. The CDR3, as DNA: TGTGCCAGCATGGGCGGGAGGGCCTTTGAGCAGTTCTTC.

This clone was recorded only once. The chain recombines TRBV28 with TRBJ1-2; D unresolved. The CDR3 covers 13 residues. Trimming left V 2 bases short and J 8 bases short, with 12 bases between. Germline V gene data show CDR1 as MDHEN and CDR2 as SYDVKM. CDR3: CASSLGSSVGYTF. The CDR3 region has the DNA TGTGCCAGCAGTTTAGGATCCAGTGTCGGCTACACCTTC.

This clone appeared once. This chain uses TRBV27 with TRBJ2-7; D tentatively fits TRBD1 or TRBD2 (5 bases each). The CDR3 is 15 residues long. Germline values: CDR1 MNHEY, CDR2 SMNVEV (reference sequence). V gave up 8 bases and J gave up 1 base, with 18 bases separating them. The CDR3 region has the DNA TGTGCCAGCGGGGCTCAGATCGGGGAATCCTACGAGCAGTACTTC. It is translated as CASGAQIGESYEQYF.

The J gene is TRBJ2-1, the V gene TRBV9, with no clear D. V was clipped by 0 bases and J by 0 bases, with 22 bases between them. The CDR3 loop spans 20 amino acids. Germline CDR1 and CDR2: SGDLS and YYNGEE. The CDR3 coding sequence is TGTGCCAGCAGCGTAGCTGGTCCTTCAATTCGGAGAGGCTCCTACAATGAGCAGTTCTTC. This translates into CASSVAGPSIRRGSYNEQFF.

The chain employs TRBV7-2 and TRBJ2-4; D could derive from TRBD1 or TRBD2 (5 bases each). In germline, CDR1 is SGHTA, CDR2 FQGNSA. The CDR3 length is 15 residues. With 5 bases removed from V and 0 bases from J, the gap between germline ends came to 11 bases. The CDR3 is CASSGDEAAKNIQYF. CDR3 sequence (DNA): TGTGCCAGCAGCGGGGACGAGGCAGCCAAAAACATTCAGTACTTC.

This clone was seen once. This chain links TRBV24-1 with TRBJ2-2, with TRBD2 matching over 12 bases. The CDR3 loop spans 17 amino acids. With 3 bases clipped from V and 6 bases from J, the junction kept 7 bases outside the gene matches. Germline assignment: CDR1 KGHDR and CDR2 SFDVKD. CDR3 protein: CATSDLTSGRPAGELFF. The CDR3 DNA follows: TGTGCCACCAGTGATCTGACTAGCGGGAGACCTGCCGGGGAGCTGTTTTTT.

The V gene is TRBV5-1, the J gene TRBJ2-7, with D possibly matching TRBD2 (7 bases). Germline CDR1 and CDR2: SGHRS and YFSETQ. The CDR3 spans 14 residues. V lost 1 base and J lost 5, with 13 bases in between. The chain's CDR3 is CASSLRGAIDEQYF. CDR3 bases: TGCGCCAGCAGCTTGCGGGGGGCGATCGACGAGCAGTACTTC.

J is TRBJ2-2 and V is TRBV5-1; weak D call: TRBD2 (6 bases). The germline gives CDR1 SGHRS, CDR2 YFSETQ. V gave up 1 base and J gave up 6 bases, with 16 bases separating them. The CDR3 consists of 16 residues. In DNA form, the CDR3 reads TGCGCCAGCAGCTTGAGACTAGTTAATTTGGCCGGGGAGCTGTTTTTT. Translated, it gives CASSLRLVNLAGELFF.

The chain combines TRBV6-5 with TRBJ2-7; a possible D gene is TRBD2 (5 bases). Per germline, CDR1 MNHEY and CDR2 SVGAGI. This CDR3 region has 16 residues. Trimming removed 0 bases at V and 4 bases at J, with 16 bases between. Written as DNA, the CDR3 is TGTGCCAGCAGTTACTCTGCTGCGGGTGTAAGGTACGAGCAGTACTTC. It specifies CASSYSAAGVRYEQYF.